This TCR beta chain stems from a study of chronic HIV infection and antiretroviral therapy. This clonotype was picked up one time. TCRdb fed the 5' RACE reads into MiXCR, producing one record per CDR3 protein. Of approximately 40,000 distinct CDR3 sequences listed, roughly 8.8% were seen once; the top ten hold 2.9%. The CDR3 covers 15 residues. V lost 2 bases, J lost 5 bases, and 6 bases stayed unmatched. From germline, CDR1 is MDHEN and CDR2 SYDVKM. Sequencing was done on a sample of peripheral blood. This sequence joins TRBV28 and TRBJ2-3, with 8 nucleotides matching TRBD1. The clonotype originates from an adult who had HIV and had not received antiretroviral therapy, or was an uninfected healthy control (not recorded which). The CDR3 region is CASSLQGAQRDTQYF. Written as DNA, the CDR3 is TGTGCCAGCAGTTTACAGGGGGCGCAGAGAGATACGCAGTATTTT. The variable domain in full, completed from reference TRBV28 and TRBJ2-3, reads DVKVTQSSRYLVKRTGEKVFLECVQDMDHENMFWYRQDPGLGLRLIYFSYDVKMKEKGDIPEGYSVSREKKERFSLILESASTNQTSMYLCASSLQGAQRDTQYFGPGTRLTVL.